The 17 T cell receptor beta chains reported below all come from one sample, sequenced in a study of blood T cells in healthy people across ages. A second PCR, run for about 6 to 12 cycles, used a sample-barcoded 5' primer plus a J-beta primer mix. TCRdb redid the calling of the 5' RACE reads with MiXCR, one entry per CDR3 protein. Counted here are 650,000 to 800,000 distinct CDR3 sequences, roughly half occurring once; the ten biggest clones make up about 13%. The sequencing sample was made of blood. Every receptor here comes from a woman aged 80 or over in good health.

This clonotype has ten or more counts. This chain joins TRBV12-3 or TRBV12-4 and TRBJ2-7; TRBD1 agrees at 10 bases. Germline trimming cut 4 bases from V and 8 bases from J; bases unmatched to any gene: 11. The CDR3 contains 15 residues. For the CDR3, the DNA is TGTGCCAGCAGTTCGGTGACAGGGGGCCTTTCCCAGCAGTACTTC. Residues: CASSSVTGGLSQQYF.

This clonotype came up once. The chain has TRBV30 and TRBJ2-1; D unclear. Between the trimmed V and J ends, which lost 0 bases and 0 bases, there was a span of 6 bases. The CDR3 covers 14 residues. The V gene's germline CDR1 is GTSNPN and CDR2 SVGIG (reference sequence). This CDR3 reads CAWSVVRSYNEQFF. The CDR3 nucleotides are TGTGCCTGGAGTGTAGTGCGCTCCTACAATGAGCAGTTCTTC. Full variable domain (rest looked up from reference TRBV30 and TRBJ2-1): SQTIHQWPATLVQPVGSPLSLECTVEGTSNPNLYWYRQAAGRGLQLLFYSVGIGQISSEVPQNLSASRPQDRQFILSSKKLLLSDSGFYLCAWSVVRSYNEQFFGPGTRLTVL.

The CDR3 coding sequence is TGTGCCAGCAGCCCCAGGGTGAGGTTCGGCAATCAGCCCCAGCATTTT. Amino acids: CASSPRVRFGNQPQHF. The chain carries TRBV7-2 and TRBJ1-5, with D maybe TRBD1 (5 bases). CDR1 is SGHTA and CDR2 is FQGNSA in the germline V gene. Trimming took 5 bases from V and 2 from J, leaving 16 bases between them. The CDR3 is 16 residues long.

Of note for this clonotype: Mismatch with germline at one junction end may stem from a read error. The CDR3: CASSLTGAPDAQYF. DNA for the CDR3: TGTGCCAGCAGCTTAACAGGAGCGCCAGATGCGCAGTATTTT. The chain recombines TRBV7-6 with TRBJ2-3, with a tentative D call TRBD1 (5 bases). Germline CDR1 is SGHVS and CDR2 is FNYEAQ. CDR3 length equals 14 residues.

The V gene is TRBV20-1, the J gene TRBJ1-5; D is uncertain. Germline values: CDR1 DFQATT, CDR2 SNEGSKA (reference sequence). The CDR3 runs to 16 residues. With 0 bases removed from V and 0 bases from J, the gap between germline ends came to 12 bases. CDR3 sequence reads: CSARDPRSTSNQPQHF. The CDR3 DNA is TGCAGTGCTAGAGATCCCCGGAGTACTAGCAATCAGCCCCAGCATTTT.

V and J are TRBV20-1 and TRBJ1-5, with 9 bases that match TRBD1. This CDR3 is 14 amino acids long. The junction had 6 bases not matched to a gene; V was cut back by 5 bases and J by 4 bases. Germline-derived CDR1 and CDR2 are DFQATT and SNEGSKA (reference sequence). The CDR3 loop is CSASGTGTNQPQHF. The CDR3 region has the DNA TGCAGTGCTTCCGGGACAGGGACGAATCAGCCCCAGCATTTT.

The chain is built from TRBV7-9 and TRBJ2-3, with TRBD1 matching over 9 bases. Trimming at V came to 0 bases and at J to 0 bases, leaving 7 bases not matched to a gene. Germline CDR1 and CDR2: SEHNR and FQNEAQ (reference sequence). The CDR3 loop spans 18 amino acids. In DNA form, the CDR3 reads TGTGCCAGCAGCTTAGCACAAGGGACAGGGTCTAGCACAGATACGCAGTATTTT. It encodes CASSLAQGTGSSTDTQYF. The whole variable domain, filled in from reference TRBV7-9 and TRBJ2-3, reads DTGVSQNPRHKITKRGQNVTFRCDPISEHNRLYWYRQTLGQGPEFLTYFQNEAQLEKSRLLSDRFSAERPKGSFSTLEIQRTEQGDSAMYLCASSLAQGTGSSTDTQYFGPGTRLTVL.

In this sample, this clonotype turned up a few times. The chain has TRBV25-1 and TRBJ1-1, with 7 nucleotides matching TRBD1. J gave up 1 base and V 3 bases, and 2 bases lay outside the gene matches. The CDR3 spans 14 residues. Germline values: CDR1 MGHDK, CDR2 SYGVNS. This CDR3 reads CASSERDRNTEAFF. The CDR3 nucleotides read TGTGCCAGCAGTGAGCGGGACAGGAACACTGAAGCTTTCTTT.

This rearrangement joins TRBV20-1 to TRBJ1-6; a possible D gene is TRBD1 (6 bases). The ends were cut back, 0 bases at V and 7 bases at J, with 16 bases in the middle. The CDR3 has 16 amino acids. CDR1 and CDR2 from the germline V gene are DFQATT and SNEGSKA (reference sequence). The DNA of the CDR3 is TGCAGTGCTAGAGATCGAGGGGGGCATATGAATTCACCCCTCCACTTT. It translates to CSARDRGGHMNSPLHF.

This clonotype was counted once. CDR3 sequence reads: CSASLAGGRETQYF. The CDR3, as DNA: TGCAGTGCTTCACTAGCGGGGGGCCGGGAGACCCAGTACTTC. The chain is built from TRBV20-1 and TRBJ2-4; 12 nucleotides line up with TRBD2. The end of the DNA aligns better with TRBJ2-5, so the J call may be wrong. Looked up from germline, CDR1 is DFQATT and CDR2 is SNEGSKA (reference sequence). The CDR3 loop spans 14 amino acids.

The chain couples TRBV15 to TRBJ2-4; 7 bases agree with TRBD2. V gave up 0 bases and J gave up 13 bases; unmatched junction bases: 9. CDR1 is LNHNV and CDR2 is YYDKDF in the germline V gene (reference sequence). The CDR3 is 14 amino acids. CDR3 amino acids: CATSRDWASGEQYF. The CDR3 bases are TGTGCCACCAGCAGAGATTGGGCTAGCGGAGAGCAGTACTTC.

This clonotype was seen many times. V gene TRBV7-2 combines with J gene TRBJ1-5; D gene unclear. The V end was cut by 0 bases, the J end by 5 bases, with 5 bases between. Looked up from germline, CDR1 is SGHTA and CDR2 is FQGNSA. The CDR3 runs to 13 residues. In DNA form, the CDR3 reads TGTGCCAGCAGCTTAGCGGTCTATCAGCCCCAGCATTTT. Translated: CASSLAVYQPQHF.

The chain is built from TRBV7-2 and TRBJ2-3, with no clear D. The CDR3 sequence is 15 residues long. With 5 bases removed from V and 3 bases from J, the gap between germline ends came to 15 bases. Germline lookup yields CDR1 SGHTA and CDR2 FQGNSA. The CDR3 nucleotides are TGTGCCAGCAGCCCGGAGTACTTATCGACAGATACGCAGTATTTT. Translated, it gives CASSPEYLSTDTQYF. Variable domain in full (rest from reference TRBV7-2 and TRBJ2-3): GAGVSQSPSNKVTEKGKDVELRCDPISGHTALYWYRQSLGQGLEFLIYFQGNSAPDKSGLPSDRFSAERTGGSVSTLTIQRTQQEDSAVYLCASSPEYLSTDTQYFGPGTRLTVL.

This chain joins TRBV11-1 and TRBJ2-7, with D tentatively TRBD2 (6 bases). The V gene's germline CDR1 is SGHAT and CDR2 FQDESV (reference sequence). This CDR3 is built from 13 residues. V lost 3 bases, J lost 7 bases, and 13 bases lay in between. In DNA form, the CDR3 reads TGTGCCAGCAGCTTTGCTAGCGAAAATGAGCAGTACTTC. Translating it yields CASSFASENEQYF. Drawing the rest from reference TRBV11-1 and TRBJ2-7, the complete variable domain is EAEVAQSPRYKITEKSQAVAFWCDPISGHATLYWYRQILGQGPELLVQFQDESVVDDSQLPKDRFSAERLKGVDSTLKIQPAELGDSAMYLCASSFASENEQYFGPGTRLTVT.

This chain links TRBV9 with TRBJ2-3; TRBD2 might be the D (6 bases). The V end lost 0 bases, the J end lost 1 base, and 9 bases lay between the germline ends. The CDR3 is made up of 15 amino acids. The V gene's germline CDR1 is SGDLS and CDR2 YYNGEE. CDR3 coding DNA: TGTGCCAGCAGCGTAGGCCCGGGAGGCACAGATACGCAGTATTTT. It yields the protein CASSVGPGGTDTQYF.

The chain links TRBV29-1 to TRBJ2-3; D remains unclear. In germline, CDR1 is SQVTM, CDR2 ANQGSEA. V was clipped by 4 bases and J by 0 bases, with 14 bases between them. This CDR3 contains 15 residues. This chain's CDR3 is CSVGQRRLSTDTQYF. The CDR3 nucleotides are TGCAGCGTTGGTCAACGACGCCTTAGCACAGATACGCAGTATTTT.

V is TRBV20-1 and J is TRBJ1-1; the match to TRBD1 covers 10 bases. Germline CDR1 reads DFQATT; CDR2 reads SNEGSKA (reference sequence). J lost 10 bases, V lost 5 bases, and 4 bases had no gene match. The CDR3 loop spans 11 amino acids. The CDR3 spells CSAGGTGAAFF. The DNA for the CDR3 is TGCAGTGCTGGCGGGACAGGGGCAGCTTTCTTT.